This TCR beta chain was captured by sequencing in a study of PD-1 blockade in classical Hodgkin lymphoma. The germline V and J ends were trimmed by 6 bases and 0 bases, with 13 bases remaining between them. CDR3 length equals 15 residues. Per germline, CDR1 MNHEY and CDR2 SVGAGI. TCRdb's table, derived via immunoSEQ multiplex PCR, lists solely in-frame clones and lacks some. The sample holds fewer than 5,500 clones, roughly 90% seen once. The time point is: newly diagnosed, previously untreated cHL patient sample. After PBMCs were thawed, their CD8+ T cells were isolated by magnetic negative selection. Peripheral samples used as comparators were newly diagnosed, untreated classical Hodgkin lymphoma PBMCs.

The sample taken for sequencing was CD8+ T cells from blood. This chain connects TRBV6-5 to TRBJ2-3, with D possibly TRBD1 on 6 matching bases. The sequence was collected from a human donor with classical Hodgkin lymphoma. CDR3 in DNA: TGTGCCAGCAGCTTAAGGACAGAGAGCACAGATACGCAGTATTTT. Encoded protein: CASSLRTESTDTQYF.